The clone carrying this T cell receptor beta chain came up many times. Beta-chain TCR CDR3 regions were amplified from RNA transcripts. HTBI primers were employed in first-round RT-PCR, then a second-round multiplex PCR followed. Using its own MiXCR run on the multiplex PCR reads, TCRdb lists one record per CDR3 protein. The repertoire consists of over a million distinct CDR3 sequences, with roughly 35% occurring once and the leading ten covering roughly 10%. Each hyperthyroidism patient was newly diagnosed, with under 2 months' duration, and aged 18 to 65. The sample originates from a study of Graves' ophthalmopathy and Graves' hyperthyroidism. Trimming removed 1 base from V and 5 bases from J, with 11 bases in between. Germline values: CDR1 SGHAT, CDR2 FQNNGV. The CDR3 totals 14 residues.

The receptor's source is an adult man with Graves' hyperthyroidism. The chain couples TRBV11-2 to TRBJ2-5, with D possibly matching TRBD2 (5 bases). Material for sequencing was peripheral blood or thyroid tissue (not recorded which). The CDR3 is CASSLAAGRETQYF. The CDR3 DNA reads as TGTGCCAGCAGCTTAGCGGCGGGCCGCGAGACCCAGTACTTC.